This T cell receptor beta chain stems from a study of human T cells and chemical hapten exposure. For the study at large: Small pooled library volume differences chiefly drove per-sample TCR yield variation.

Unique molecular identifiers were linked by the library to individual cDNA molecules. Original methodology: Sequenced samples showed a median of around 91,000 TCRs each, with counts running from 23,224 to 690,600. MiXCR, run by TCRdb on the RACE reads, gives a single entry per CDR3 protein. These V and J calls derive from TCRdb rather than the authors' analysis. Of about 46,000 distinct CDR3 sequences listed, 3.5% to 4.5% were seen once; the top ten hold about 1.5%. General study results and limits: No change in TCRs above 1 in 1000 frequency was produced by DPC sensitization.

The sample holds many counts of this clonotype. Its specificity is not known. As for time point: healthy volunteer bleed at 2 weeks. The study extracted total RNA from unfractionated whole blood. The CDR3 length is 16 residues. Trimming pared 1 base from V and 2 bases from J, leaving 15 bases between. Germline assignment: CDR1 LGHNA and CDR2 YNFKEQ. This clonotype was obtained from a female donor in good health. Some clones in this sample may be carry-over from other donors' samples. The rearrangement links TRBV4-2 to TRBJ2-7; D is tentatively TRBD1 or TRBD2 (5 bases each). The sample consisted of whole blood. CDR3 nucleotide sequence: TGTGCCAGCAGCCAAGCAATAGTCGGGACGACCTACGAGCAGTACTTC. It specifies CASSQAIVGTTYEQYF.